A single sample gave rise to the 4 T cell receptor beta chains below, sequenced in a study of T cells in localized non-small cell lung cancer. Some clones are missing from TCRdb's copy, which holds only in-frame ones; the method was immunoSEQ multiplex PCR. The sample has some 25,000 clones; roughly 86% are singletons. The sequences come from peripheral blood, collected before any cancer treatment. These receptor sequences come from a male donor aged 60 or over with stage II squamous cell lung carcinoma.

The rearrangement uses TRBV7-3 and TRBJ1-1, with a weak D call TRBD1 (5 bases). This CDR3 is 13 amino acids long. Trimming cost V 4 bases and J 4 bases, with 10 bases left between them. Germline values: CDR1 SGHTA, CDR2 FQGTGA. The CDR3 sequence: CASSSQGPTEAFF. CDR3 coding DNA: TGTGCCAGCAGCTCCCAGGGACCCACTGAAGCTTTCTTT.

The rearrangement uses TRBV4-2 and TRBJ1-1, with D tentatively TRBD1 (5 bases). The CDR3 sequence is 16 residues long. V was shortened by 1 base and J by 3 bases, with 15 bases between the two germline ends. Germline-derived CDR1 and CDR2 are LGHNA and YNFKEQ. In DNA form, the CDR3 reads TGTGCCAGCAGCCAAGGGGTCAGTCGGGGGGACACTGAAGCTTTCTTT. It yields the protein CASSQGVSRGDTEAFF.

The genes are TRBV6-9 and TRBJ2-3, with TRBD2 matching 11 bases. Per the germline V gene, CDR1 is MNHGY and CDR2 is SVAAGI. With V trimmed by 5 bases and J by 2 bases, 6 bases remained unmatched. This CDR3 is 16 amino acids long. CDR3 region: CASSAASGRITDTQYF. CDR3 DNA sequence: TGTGCCAGCAGTGCCGCTAGCGGGAGGATCACAGATACGCAGTATTTT.

The chain joins TRBV27 to TRBJ1-6; D may be TRBD1 (5 bases). The CDR3 is 17 residues long. Deletions cut 1 base from V and 10 bases from J, with 20 bases between. Germline V gives CDR1 MNHEY, CDR2 SMNVEV (reference sequence). CDR3 sequence (DNA): TGTGCCAGCAGTTTATTTAGATTGTCAGGGAGTGGATCACCCCTCCACTTT. This encodes CASSLFRLSGSGSPLHF.